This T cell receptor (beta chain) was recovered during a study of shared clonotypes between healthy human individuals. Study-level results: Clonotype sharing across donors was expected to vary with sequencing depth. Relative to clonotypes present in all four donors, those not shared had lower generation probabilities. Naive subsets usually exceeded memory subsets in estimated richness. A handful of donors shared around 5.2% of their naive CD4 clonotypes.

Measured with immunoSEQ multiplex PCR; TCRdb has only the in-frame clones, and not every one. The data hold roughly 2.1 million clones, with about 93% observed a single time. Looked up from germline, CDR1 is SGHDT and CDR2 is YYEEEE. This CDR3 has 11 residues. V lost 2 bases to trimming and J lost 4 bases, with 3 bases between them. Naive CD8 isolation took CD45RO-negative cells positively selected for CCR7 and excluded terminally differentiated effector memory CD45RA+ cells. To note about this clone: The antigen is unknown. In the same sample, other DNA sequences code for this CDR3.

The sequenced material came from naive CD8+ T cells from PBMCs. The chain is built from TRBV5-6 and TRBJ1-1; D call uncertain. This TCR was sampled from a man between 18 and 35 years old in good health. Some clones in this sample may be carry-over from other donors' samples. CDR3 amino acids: CASSLGTEAFF. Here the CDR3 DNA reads TGTGCCAGCAGCTTAGGCACTGAAGCTTTCTTT.